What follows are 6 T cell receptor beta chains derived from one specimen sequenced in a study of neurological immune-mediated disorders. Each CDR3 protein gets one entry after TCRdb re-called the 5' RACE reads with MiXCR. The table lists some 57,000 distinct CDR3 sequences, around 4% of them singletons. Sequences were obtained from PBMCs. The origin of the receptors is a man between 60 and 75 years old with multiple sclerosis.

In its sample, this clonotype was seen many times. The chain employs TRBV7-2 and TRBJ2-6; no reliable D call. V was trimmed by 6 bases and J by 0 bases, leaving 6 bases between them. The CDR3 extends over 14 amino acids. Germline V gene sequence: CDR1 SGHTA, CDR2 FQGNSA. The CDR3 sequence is CASRSPSGANVLTF. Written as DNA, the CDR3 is TGTGCCAGCAGGAGCCCCTCTGGGGCCAACGTCCTGACTTTC.

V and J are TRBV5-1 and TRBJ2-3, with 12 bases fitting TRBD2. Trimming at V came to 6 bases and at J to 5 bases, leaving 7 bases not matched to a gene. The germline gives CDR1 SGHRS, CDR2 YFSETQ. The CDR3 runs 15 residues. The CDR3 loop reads CASTLAGGYGDTQYF. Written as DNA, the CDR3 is TGCGCCAGCACTCTAGCGGGGGGGTACGGAGATACGCAGTATTTT.

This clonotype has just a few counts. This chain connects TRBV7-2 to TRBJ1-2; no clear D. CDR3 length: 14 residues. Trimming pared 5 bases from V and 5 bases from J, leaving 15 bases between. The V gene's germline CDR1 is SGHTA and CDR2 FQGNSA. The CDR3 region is CASSRDWAEYGYTF. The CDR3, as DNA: TGTGCCAGCAGCCGTGACTGGGCCGAATATGGCTACACCTTC.

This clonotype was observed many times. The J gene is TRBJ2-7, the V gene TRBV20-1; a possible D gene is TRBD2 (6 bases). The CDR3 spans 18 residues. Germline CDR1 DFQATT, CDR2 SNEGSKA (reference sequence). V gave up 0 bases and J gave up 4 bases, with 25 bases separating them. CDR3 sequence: CSAREEKIAATRGYEQYF. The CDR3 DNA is TGCAGTGCTAGAGAGGAGAAGATAGCGGCGACCCGGGGGTACGAGCAGTACTTC.

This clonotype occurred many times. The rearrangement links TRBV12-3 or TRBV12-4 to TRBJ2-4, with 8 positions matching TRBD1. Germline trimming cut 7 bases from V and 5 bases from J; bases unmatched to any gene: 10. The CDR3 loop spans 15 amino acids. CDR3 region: CASTPGQGRENIQYF. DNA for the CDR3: TGTGCCAGCACCCCAGGACAGGGACGAGAAAACATTCAGTACTTC.

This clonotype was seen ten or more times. CDR3 sequence reads: CSATKDGGFYGYTF. The CDR3 nucleotides are TGCAGTGCTACCAAGGACGGGGGGTTCTATGGCTACACCTTC. The V gene is TRBV20-1, the J gene TRBJ1-2, with TRBD1 as a possible D gene (5 bases). The V end was cut by 4 bases, the J end by 4 bases, with 16 bases between. CDR1 is DFQATT and CDR2 is SNEGSKA in the germline V gene (reference sequence). The CDR3 runs 14 residues.